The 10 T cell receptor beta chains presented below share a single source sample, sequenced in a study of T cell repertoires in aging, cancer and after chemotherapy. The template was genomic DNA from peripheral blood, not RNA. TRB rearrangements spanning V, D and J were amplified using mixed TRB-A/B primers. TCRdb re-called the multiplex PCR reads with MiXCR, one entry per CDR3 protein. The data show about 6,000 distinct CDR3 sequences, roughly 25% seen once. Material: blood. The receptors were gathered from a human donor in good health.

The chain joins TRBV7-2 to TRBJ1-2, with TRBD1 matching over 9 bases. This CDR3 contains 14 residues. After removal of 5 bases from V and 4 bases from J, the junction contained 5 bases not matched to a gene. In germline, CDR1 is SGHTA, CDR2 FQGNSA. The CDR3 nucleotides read TGTGCCAGCAGCCAGGGACAGGGCTTCTATGGCTACACCTTC. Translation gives CASSQGQGFYGYTF. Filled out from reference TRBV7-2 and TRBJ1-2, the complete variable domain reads GAGVSQSPSNKVTEKGKDVELRCDPISGHTALYWYRQSLGQGLEFLIYFQGNSAPDKSGLPSDRFSAERTGGSVSTLTIQRTQQEDSAVYLCASSQGQGFYGYTFGSGTRLTVV.

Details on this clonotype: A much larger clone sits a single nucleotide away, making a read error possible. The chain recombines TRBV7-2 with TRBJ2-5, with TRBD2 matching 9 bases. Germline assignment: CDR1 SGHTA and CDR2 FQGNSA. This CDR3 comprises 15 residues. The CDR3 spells CASSAYSGGKGTKYF. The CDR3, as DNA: TGTGCCAGCTCAGCTTACAGCGGGGGGAAGGGGACCAAGTACTTC.

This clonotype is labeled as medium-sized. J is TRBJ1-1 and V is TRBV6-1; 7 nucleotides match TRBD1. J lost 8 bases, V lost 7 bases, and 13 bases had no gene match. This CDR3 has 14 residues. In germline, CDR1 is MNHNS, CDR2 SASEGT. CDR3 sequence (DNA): TGTGCCAGCATGAGACAGGGAAGGGTGGAAGAAGCTTTCTTT. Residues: CASMRQGRVEEAFF.

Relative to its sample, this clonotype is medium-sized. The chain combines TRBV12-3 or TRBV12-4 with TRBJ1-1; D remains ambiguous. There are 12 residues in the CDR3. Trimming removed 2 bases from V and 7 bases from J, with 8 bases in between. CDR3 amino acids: CASSLYGIEAFF. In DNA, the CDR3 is TGTGCCAGCAGTTTATACGGGATTGAAGCTTTCTTT.

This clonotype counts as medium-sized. CDR3 region: CASSPMAERGEKLFF. Here the CDR3 DNA reads TGTGCCAGCTCACCTATGGCCGAACGTGGTGAAAAACTGTTTTTT. The rearrangement uses TRBV18 and TRBJ1-4; no reliable D call. Trimming took 3 bases from V and 7 from J, leaving 15 bases between them. This CDR3 contains 15 residues. Germline V gene data show CDR1 as KGHSH and CDR2 as LQKENI.

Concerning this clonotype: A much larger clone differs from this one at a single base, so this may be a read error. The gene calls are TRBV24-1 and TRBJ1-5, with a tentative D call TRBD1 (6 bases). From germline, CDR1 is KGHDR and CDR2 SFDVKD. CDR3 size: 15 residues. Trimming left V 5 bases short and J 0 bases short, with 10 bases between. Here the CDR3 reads CATSGGTPSNQPQHF. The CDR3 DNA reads TGTGCCACCAGTGGAGGGACACCTAGCAATCAGCCCCAGCATTTT.

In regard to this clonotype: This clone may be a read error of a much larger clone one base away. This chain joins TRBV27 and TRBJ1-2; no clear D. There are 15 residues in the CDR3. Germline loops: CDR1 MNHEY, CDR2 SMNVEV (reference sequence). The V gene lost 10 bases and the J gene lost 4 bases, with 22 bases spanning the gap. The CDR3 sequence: CAISPYPMKPYGYTF. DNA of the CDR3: TGTGCCATCAGCCCCTACCCGATGAAGCCCTATGGCTACACCTTC.

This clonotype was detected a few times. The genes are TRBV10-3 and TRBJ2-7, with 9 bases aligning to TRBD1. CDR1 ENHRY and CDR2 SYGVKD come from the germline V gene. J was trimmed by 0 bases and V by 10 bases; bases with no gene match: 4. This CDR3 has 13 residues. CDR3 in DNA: TGTGCCACCGGACAGGGGAGCTCCTACGAGCAGTACGTC. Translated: CATGQGSSYEQYV.

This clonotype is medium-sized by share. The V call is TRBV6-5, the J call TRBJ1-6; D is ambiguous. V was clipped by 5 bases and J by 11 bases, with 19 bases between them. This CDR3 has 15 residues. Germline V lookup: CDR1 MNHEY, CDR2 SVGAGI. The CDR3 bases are TGTGCCAGCAGTGCCTCAATGGTCGCGAGGACACCCCTCCACTTT. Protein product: CASSASMVARTPLHF.

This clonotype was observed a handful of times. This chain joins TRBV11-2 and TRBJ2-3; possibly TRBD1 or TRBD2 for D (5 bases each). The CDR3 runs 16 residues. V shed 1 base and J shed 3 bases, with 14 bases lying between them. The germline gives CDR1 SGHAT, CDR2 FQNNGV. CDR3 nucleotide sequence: TGTGCCAGCAGCTTAGCTGTCGGTGGGGGTACAGATACGCAGTATTTT. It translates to CASSLAVGGGTDTQYF.